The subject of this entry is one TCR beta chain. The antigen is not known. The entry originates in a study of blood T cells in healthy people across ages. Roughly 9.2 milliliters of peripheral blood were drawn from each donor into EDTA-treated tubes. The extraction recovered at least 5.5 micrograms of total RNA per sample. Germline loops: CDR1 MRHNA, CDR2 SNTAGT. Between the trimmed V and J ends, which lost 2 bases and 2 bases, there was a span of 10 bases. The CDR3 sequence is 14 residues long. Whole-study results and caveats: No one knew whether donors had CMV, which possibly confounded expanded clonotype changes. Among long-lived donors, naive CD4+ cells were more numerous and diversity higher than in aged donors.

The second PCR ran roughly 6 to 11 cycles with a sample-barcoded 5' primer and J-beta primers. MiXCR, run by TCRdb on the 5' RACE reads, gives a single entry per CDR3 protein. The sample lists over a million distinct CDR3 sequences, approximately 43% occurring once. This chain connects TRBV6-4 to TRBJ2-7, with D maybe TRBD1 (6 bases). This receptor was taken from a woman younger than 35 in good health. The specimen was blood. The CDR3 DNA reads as TGTGCCAGCAGTGACGGCAGGGGTCCCTACGAGCAGTACTTC. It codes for CASSDGRGPYEQYF.